In its sample, the clone carrying this T cell receptor beta chain was seen a few times. Its target is unknown. This sample was taken from a study of cytomegalovirus exposure and HLA in healthy donors. The PCR was carried out with 60 Vbeta primers and 13 Jbeta primers. Assay: immunoSEQ multiplex PCR; the TCRdb copy retains only in-frame clones and omits some. The data show more than 60,000 clones, about 68% seen once. Study results and limitations: Near-uniform donor sequencing depth was presumed by presence/absence analyses.

The ends lost 5 bases at V and 4 bases at J; junction bases unmatched: 12. Germline values: CDR1 LNHDA, CDR2 SQIVND (reference sequence). CDR3 length equals 16 residues. The clonotype comes from a man aged 35-49 years in good health and CMV-seropositive. The chain uses TRBV19 and TRBJ2-5; 8 bases match TRBD2. What was sequenced was PBMCs. This CDR3 is CASSVGPGLEGETQYF. The CDR3 nucleotides read TGTGCCAGTAGTGTAGGACCGGGACTAGAGGGAGAGACCCAGTACTTC.